This T cell receptor (beta chain) was observed in a study of OX40 agonist ivuxolimab in advanced cancers. Background on the whole study: The costimulatory receptor OX40 (CD134) was targeted by ivuxolimab, a fully human IgG2 agonistic monoclonal antibody. Intravenous ivuxolimab was administered to patients every 2 weeks at six dose levels: 0.01, 0.1, 0.3, 1.5, 3 and 10 mg/kg. Partial responses occurred in three dose-escalation patients: two with cutaneous melanoma and one with hepatocellular carcinoma. Patients were allowed to have had prior anti-PD-1, anti-PD-L1 or anti-CTLA-4 therapy, and 30% to 50% of the dose-escalation patients had previously received checkpoint inhibitors. The point of sequencing TCRbeta in the periphery was to test whether ivuxolimab changed TCR sequence diversity and drove clonal T-cell expansion. The paper describes the monotherapy dose-escalation part (N of about 57 patients) of the phase I trial of ivuxolimab. Among the 50 to 55 dose-escalation patients, roughly 20 had hepatocellular carcinoma, 15 or so melanoma, 9 renal cell carcinoma and 9 head and neck cancer. In the dose-escalation cohort, more than 75% of patients were male, and the mean age was approximately 60 years, with a range of about 20 to 90.

A word on this clone: Its binding antigen is unknown. Base qualities are not provided; no much larger clone lies one nucleotide away.

Findings and caveats that apply to the study as a whole: Clonal expansion of both CD4+ and CD8+ blood T cells was observed from baseline to week 6 at doses 0.1 to 3.0 mg/kg. In the 0.1-3.0 mg/kg groups, partial responders had among the lowest normalized peripheral clonal expansion, particularly in CD8+ T cells. Low levels of normalized T-cell clonal expansion were also seen in some patients who did not respond. Antigen specificity was not determined for the clonally expanded peripheral T cells. On average, CD8+ T cells showed more expanded clones than CD4+ T cells after ivuxolimab.

V loses 3 bases of germline sequence and J loses 1 base, and the interval between the two ends is 13 bases. CDR1 is given as LNHDA and CDR2 as SQIVND, both from the germline V gene (reference sequence). Reading from cysteine to phenylalanine, the CDR3 counts 16 amino acids. Only the CDR3 portion is preserved as DNA: 48 bases, with reading frame beginning at the first base. For sequencing of the TCRbeta CDR3 region, genomic DNA was extracted from the sorted cells. The immunoSEQ Assay was used to sequence the TCRbeta CDR3 regions. TCRdb carries this immuneACCESS record with in-frame sequences only. Its versions omit some clonotypes, under half of them owing to an unresolved V gene in the studies checked, with the rest unexplained. This sample holds roughly 110,000 clones; about nine tenths were observed only once. Of the sample, about 0.5% is held by the ten largest clones. Patients with autoimmune disease history or receiving systemic immunosuppression were excluded from the trial. Peripheral blood for TCR sequencing was collected from all dose cohorts at baseline, on cycle 4 day 1, and on cycle 7 day 1. The samples were drawn from a first-in-human, open-label, multicenter phase I dose-escalation trial of ivuxolimab. Adults with locally advanced or metastatic melanoma, renal cell carcinoma, hepatocellular carcinoma or head and neck squamous cell carcinoma were enrolled in the trial. CD4+ and CD8+ T cells were sorted separately from peripheral blood before TCR sequencing.

The chain is encoded by TRBV19 joined to TRBJ1-5, with the D gene too uncertain to name. The sequence derives from an adult with an advanced solid tumor such as melanoma, head and neck, liver or kidney cancer. The sequencing here drew on CD4+ or CD8+ T cells sorted from blood, taken in a trial of the OX40 agonist ivuxolimab. The nucleotide sequence is TGTGCCAGTAGTATTGGTGGAGGAGGCAGCAATCAGCCCCAGCATTTT. It is translated as CASSIGGGGSNQPQHF.